Listed below are T cell receptor beta chains from one sample, sequenced in a study of response to subunit inactivated influenza vaccine. TCRdb re-called the RT-PCR reads with MiXCR, one entry per CDR3 protein. The sample has some 850,000 distinct CDR3 sequences, less than 20% seen once. Source: PBMCs from blood, taken roughly 5 days after vaccination. The receptor set was obtained from a man between 50 and 59 years old who received an inactivated influenza vaccine. The CDR3 runs from the conserved cysteine through the conserved F or W. D genes are given only for firm matches. Only some rows state a clone size, as once, few, many or a class for expanded clones.

>TRBV5-1|NA|many|TRBJ1-1
CASSSRPANTEAFF
TGCGCCAGCAGCAGCAGACCCGCGAACACTGAAGCTTTCTTT
>TRBV10-3|NA|NA|TRBJ2-2
CAIRVHEELFF
TGTGCCATCAGGGTCCATGAGGAGCTGTTTTTT
>TRBV6-1|NA|few|TRBJ1-1
CASSKPGHMNTEAFF
TGTGCCAGCAGTAAACCGGGACATATGAACACTGAAGCTTTCTTT
>TRBV19|NA|NA|TRBJ2-7
CASSGHQSYEQYF
TGTGCCAGTTCAGGCCACCAATCCTACGAGCAGTACTTC
>TRBV27|TRBD2|few|TRBJ2-3
CASSFLSGASTDTQYF
TGTGCCAGCAGTTTCCTCAGCGGGGCTAGCACAGATACGCAGTATTTT
>TRBV5-1|NA|few|TRBJ2-7
CASSLAPSGYEQYF
TGCGCCAGCAGCTTGGCCCCGAGTGGCTACGAGCAGTACTTC
>TRBV20-1|NA|NA|TRBJ2-3
CSAPVQGTDTQYF
TGCAGTGCTCCGGTGCAGGGCACAGATACGCAGTATTTT
>TRBV5-1|NA|few|TRBJ2-7
CASSRADGSYEQYF
TGCGCCAGCAGCAGGGCGGACGGATCCTACGAGCAGTACTTC
>TRBV15|TRBD1|many|TRBJ2-3
CATSREKGTGSGTDTQYF
TGTGCCACCAGCAGAGAAAAGGGGACAGGGAGCGGGACAGATACGCAGTATTTT
>TRBV7-2|NA|many|TRBJ2-4
CASSFAGFGTNIQYF
TGTGCCAGCAGCTTTGCGGGTTTTGGTACGAACATTCAGTACTTC
>TRBV28|NA|NA|TRBJ2-2
CASSRGVANTGELFF
TGTGCCAGCAGCCGAGGGGTCGCGAACACCGGGGAGCTGTTTTTT
>TRBV5-5|NA|NA|TRBJ2-1
CASSLLDGNNEQFF
TGTGCCAGCAGCTTATTAGATGGAAACAATGAGCAGTTCTTC
>TRBV3-1|NA|few|TRBJ1-6
CASRQQEGISSPLHF
TGTGCCAGCCGACAACAGGAAGGTATTAGTTCACCCCTCCACTTT
>TRBV19|NA|NA|TRBJ1-5
CATRRVFNQPQHF
TGTGCCACCCGCCGAGTGTTCAATCAGCCCCAGCATTTT
>TRBV5-4|TRBD1|NA|TRBJ2-1
CASSRGQTPYNEQFF
TGTGCCAGCAGCCGGGGACAGACACCCTACAATGAGCAGTTCTTC
>TRBV5-1|TRBD2|NA|TRBJ2-3
CASSLGLADYSTDTQYF
TGCGCCAGCAGCTTGGGACTAGCGGACTATAGCACAGATACGCAGTATTTT
>TRBV20-1|NA|few|TRBJ2-7
CSVRTGSSISTEQYF
TGCAGTGTGAGAACAGGGTCCAGTATTAGTACCGAGCAGTACTTC
>TRBV7-2|NA|few|TRBJ2-5
CASSSRVSQETQYF
TGTGCCAGCAGCTCGCGGGTTTCCCAAGAGACCCAGTACTTC
>TRBV29-1|TRBD2|NA|TRBJ2-3
CSVTGTSVITDTQYF
TGCAGCGTTACAGGGACTAGCGTAATCACAGATACGCAGTATTTT
>TRBV5-6|NA|few|TRBJ2-1
CASSLGFTADNEQFF
TGTGCCAGCAGCTTGGGGTTTACCGCCGACAATGAGCAGTTCTTC
>TRBV12-3/TRBV12-4|TRBD1|NA|TRBJ2-2
CASTRTGGITGELFF
TGTGCCAGCACCAGGACAGGGGGCATCACCGGGGAGCTGTTTTTT
>TRBV20-1|TRBD1|few|TRBJ2-3
CSGGGITDTQYF
TGCAGTGGAGGGGGCATCACAGATACGCAGTATTTT